Here is one T cell receptor beta chain with its context. Trimming cost V 1 base and J 0 bases, with 10 bases left between them. Germline values: CDR1 SGHNT, CDR2 YYREEE (reference sequence). The CDR3 has 15 amino acids. This record comes from a study of blood T cell repertoires in COVID-19. This table comes from immunoSEQ multiplex PCR, and its TCRdb copy is limited to in-frame clones, with some not included. Among hundreds of thousands of clones listed, less than 85% were seen once. The origin of this receptor is an elderly woman with acute or convalescent COVID-19. V usage is TRBV5-4 and J usage is TRBJ1-1, with a possible D match to TRBD1 (5 bases). The specimen sequenced was peripheral blood. The CDR3 DNA follows: TGTGCCAGCAGCTTGTGGGGGGTCATGAACACTGAAGCTTTCTTT. Its translation is CASSLWGVMNTEAFF.